This T cell receptor beta chain appears in the sequencing data of a study of tumor-infiltrating lymphocytes in glioblastoma multiforme. General study points: The T cells in this sample were not sorted into functional subsets. Just one glioblastoma patient contributed to the TCR-mutation comparison.

This CDR3 contains 15 residues. Germline V gene data show CDR1 as MNHNS and CDR2 as SASEGT. In regard to this clonotype: Its target is not known. The germline gene is not matched at one end of the junction; a read error may be the cause.

Three nested ARM-PCR rounds with V-beta and C-beta primers built TCRB libraries. Input was about 0.55 ug total RNA, reverse-transcribed with a C-beta primer. TCRdb reprocessed the multiplex PCR reads with MiXCR, giving one entry per CDR3 protein. Of 25,000 to 40,000 distinct CDR3 sequences listed, about 64% are singletons. Material for sequencing was brain tumor tissue. This clonotype originated in a male donor with glioblastoma. The chain couples TRBV6-1 to TRBJ2-3; D perhaps matches TRBD1 (6 bases). Here the CDR3 DNA reads TGCGCCAGCAGAGCCGGGACGGACAGCATAGATACGCAGTATTTT. Its protein product is CASRAGTDSIDTQYF.